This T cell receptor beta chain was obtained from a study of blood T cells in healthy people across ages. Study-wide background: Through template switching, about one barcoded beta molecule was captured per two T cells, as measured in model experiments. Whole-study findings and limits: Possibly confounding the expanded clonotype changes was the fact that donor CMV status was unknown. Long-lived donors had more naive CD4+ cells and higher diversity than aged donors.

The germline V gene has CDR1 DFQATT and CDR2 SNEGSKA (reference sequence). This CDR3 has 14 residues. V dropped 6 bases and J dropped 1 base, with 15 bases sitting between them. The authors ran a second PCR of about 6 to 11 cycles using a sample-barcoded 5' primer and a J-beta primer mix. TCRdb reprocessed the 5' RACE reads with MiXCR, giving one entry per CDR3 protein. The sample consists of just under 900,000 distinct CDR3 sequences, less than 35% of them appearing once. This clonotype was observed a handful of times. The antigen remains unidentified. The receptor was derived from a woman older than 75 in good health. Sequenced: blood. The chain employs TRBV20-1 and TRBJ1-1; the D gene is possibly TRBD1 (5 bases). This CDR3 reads CSAPLEGRNTEAFF. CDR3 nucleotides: TGCAGTGCACCCTTGGAGGGGCGGAACACTGAAGCTTTCTTT.